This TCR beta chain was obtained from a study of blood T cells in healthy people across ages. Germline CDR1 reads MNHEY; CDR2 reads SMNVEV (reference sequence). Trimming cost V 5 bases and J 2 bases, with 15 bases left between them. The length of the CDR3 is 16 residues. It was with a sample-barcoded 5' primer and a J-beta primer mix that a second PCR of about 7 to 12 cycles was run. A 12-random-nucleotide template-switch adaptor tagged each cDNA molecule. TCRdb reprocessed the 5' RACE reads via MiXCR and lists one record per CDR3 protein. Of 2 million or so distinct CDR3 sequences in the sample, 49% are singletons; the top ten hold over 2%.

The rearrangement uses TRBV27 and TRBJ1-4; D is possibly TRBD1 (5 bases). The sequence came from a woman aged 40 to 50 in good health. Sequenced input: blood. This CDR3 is CASSTVLGVTNEKLFF. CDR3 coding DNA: TGTGCCAGCAGTACCGTTCTAGGGGTCACTAATGAAAAACTGTTTTTT.